This entry describes one T cell receptor beta chain. What it binds is unknown. The data belong to a study of cytomegalovirus exposure and HLA in healthy donors. Germline V CDR1 and CDR2: SGHTA, FQGNSA. The CDR3 is 13 amino acids. With V trimmed by 1 base and J by 3 bases, 0 bases remained unmatched. This PCR relied on a set of 60 Vbeta primers and 13 Jbeta primers. Profiling relied on immunoSEQ multiplex PCR, and the TCRdb table lists in-frame clones only, not all of them. The sample yields around 200,000 clones, around 78% seen once. Whole-study findings and limits: Looking again later, the authors saw that most CMV-associated TCR beta chains seemed HLA-restricted.

Sequencing was carried out using PBMCs. The receptor was derived from a woman in her 30s in good health and CMV-seropositive. The rearrangement links TRBV7-2 to TRBJ2-7; 7 bases map to TRBD2. CDR3 sequence: CASSLGGGYEQYF. DNA for the CDR3: TGTGCCAGCAGCTTAGGGGGGGGCTACGAGCAGTACTTC.